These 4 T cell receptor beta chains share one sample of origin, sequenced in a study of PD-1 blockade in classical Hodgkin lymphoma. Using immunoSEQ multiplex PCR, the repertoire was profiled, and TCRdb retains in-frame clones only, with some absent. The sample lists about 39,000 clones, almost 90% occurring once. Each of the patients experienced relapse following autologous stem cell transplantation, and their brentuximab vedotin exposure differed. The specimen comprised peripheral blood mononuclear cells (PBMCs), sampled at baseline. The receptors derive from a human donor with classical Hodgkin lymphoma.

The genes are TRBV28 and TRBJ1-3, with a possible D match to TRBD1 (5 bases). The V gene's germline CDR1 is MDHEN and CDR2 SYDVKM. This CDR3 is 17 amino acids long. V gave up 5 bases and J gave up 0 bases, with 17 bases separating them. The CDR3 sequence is CASSHSGLGASGNTIYF. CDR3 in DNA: TGTGCCAGCAGTCACTCGGGGCTTGGGGCCTCTGGAAACACCATATATTTT.

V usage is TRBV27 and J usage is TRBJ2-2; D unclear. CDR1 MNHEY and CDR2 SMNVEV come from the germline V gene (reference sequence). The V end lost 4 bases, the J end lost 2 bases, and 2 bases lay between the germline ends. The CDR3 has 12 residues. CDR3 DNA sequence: TGTGCCAGCAGTTATAACACCGGGGAGCTGTTTTTT. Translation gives CASSYNTGELFF.

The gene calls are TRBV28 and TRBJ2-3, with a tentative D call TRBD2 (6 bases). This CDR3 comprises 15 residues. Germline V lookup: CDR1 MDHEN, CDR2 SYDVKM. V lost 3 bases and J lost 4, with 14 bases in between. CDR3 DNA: TGTGCCAGCAGTTTGGGGGGAACCGCCGCAGATACGCAGTATTTT. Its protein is CASSLGGTAADTQYF.

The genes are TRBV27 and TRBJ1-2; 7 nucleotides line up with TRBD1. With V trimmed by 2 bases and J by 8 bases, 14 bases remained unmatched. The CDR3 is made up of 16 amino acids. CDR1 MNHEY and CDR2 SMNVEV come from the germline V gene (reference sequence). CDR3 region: CASSLDVLGGAEGYTF. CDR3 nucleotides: TGTGCCAGCAGTTTAGATGTGCTAGGGGGCGCGGAAGGCTACACCTTC.